A selection of T cell receptor beta chains follows, all from one sample in a study of blood T cell repertoires in COVID-19. The protocol was immunoSEQ multiplex PCR, while the TCRdb copy is restricted to in-frame clones and leaves out a portion. This table holds more than 200,000 clones, approximately 78% found once. The sample was peripheral blood. The receptors stem from a woman older than 75 with COVID-19, enrolled during active disease. Both conserved end residues are part of each CDR3. A D gene is named only where the DNA matches it firmly. Size is stated for part of the rows, as once, few or many counts, or as a class when the clone is expanded.

CDR3aa: CASSRRLAGTYEQYF; CDR3nt: TGTGCCAGCTCCCGCCGACTAGCGGGAACCTACGAGCAGTACTTC; d_gene: TRBD2; j_gene: TRBJ2-7; abundance: .; v_gene: TRBV7-8
CDR3aa: CASSSRGTGVSYEQYF; CDR3nt: TGTGCCAGCAGCTCTAGGGGGACAGGGGTTTCCTACGAGCAGTACTTC; d_gene: TRBD1; j_gene: TRBJ2-7; abundance: .; v_gene: TRBV7-2
CDR3aa: CASSQRGKRTYTEAFF; CDR3nt: TGTGCCAGCAGCCAACGAGGGAAAAGGACCTACACTGAAGCTTTCTTT; d_gene: .; j_gene: TRBJ1-1; abundance: .; v_gene: TRBV3-1/TRBV3-2
CDR3aa: CSVAKTGLNTEAFF; CDR3nt: TGCAGCGTAGCTAAGACAGGGTTAAACACTGAAGCTTTCTTT; d_gene: TRBD1; j_gene: TRBJ1-1; abundance: .; v_gene: TRBV29-1
CDR3aa: CASSPISRQDYEQYF; CDR3nt: TGTGCCAGCAGCCCCATATCTCGACAGGACTACGAGCAGTACTTC; d_gene: .; j_gene: TRBJ2-7; abundance: .; v_gene: TRBV5-5
CDR3aa: CASSYSTGISNQPQHF; CDR3nt: TGTGCCAGCAGTTACTCTACGGGTATAAGCAATCAGCCCCAGCATTTT; d_gene: .; j_gene: TRBJ1-5; abundance: .; v_gene: TRBV6-2/TRBV6-3
CDR3aa: CASSSGTKWDEKLFF; CDR3nt: TGTGCCAGCAGCTCCGGGACAAAGTGGGATGAAAAACTGTTTTTT; d_gene: .; j_gene: TRBJ1-4; abundance: .; v_gene: TRBV7-9
CDR3aa: CASSFNSGANVLTF; CDR3nt: TGTGCCAGCAGTTTCAACTCTGGGGCCAACGTCCTGACTTTC; d_gene: .; j_gene: TRBJ2-6; abundance: once; v_gene: TRBV7-8
CDR3aa: CASRVTGVTEAFF; CDR3nt: TGTGCCAGCAGGGTTACAGGGGTCACTGAAGCTTTCTTT; d_gene: TRBD1; j_gene: TRBJ1-1; abundance: .; v_gene: TRBV27
CDR3aa: CASSPTPGQPHSNQPQHF; CDR3nt: TGTGCCAGCAGCCCCACCCCCGGACAGCCCCATAGCAATCAGCCCCAGCATTTT; d_gene: .; j_gene: TRBJ1-5; abundance: .; v_gene: TRBV7-6
CDR3aa: CASSLEPGGGNQPQHF; CDR3nt: TGCGCCAGCAGCTTGGAACCAGGGGGTGGGAATCAGCCCCAGCATTTT; d_gene: TRBD1; j_gene: TRBJ1-5; abundance: .; v_gene: TRBV5-1
CDR3aa: CASSQPRDTASGANVLTF; CDR3nt: TGTGCCAGCAGCCAACCCCGAGACACGGCCTCTGGGGCCAACGTCCTGACTTTC; d_gene: .; j_gene: TRBJ2-6; abundance: .; v_gene: TRBV14
CDR3aa: CASSGTRSTDTQYF; CDR3nt: TGTGCCAGCAGCGGGACTAGGAGCACAGATACGCAGTATTTT; d_gene: TRBD2; j_gene: TRBJ2-3; abundance: .; v_gene: TRBV2
CDR3aa: CASSTETSGINNEQFF; CDR3nt: TGTGCCAGTAGTACCGAGACTAGCGGAATTAACAATGAGCAGTTCTTC; d_gene: TRBD2; j_gene: TRBJ2-1; abundance: .; v_gene: TRBV19
CDR3aa: CATSDRERELFF; CDR3nt: TGTGCCACCAGTGATCGAGAACGGGAGCTGTTTTTT; d_gene: .; j_gene: TRBJ2-2; abundance: once; v_gene: TRBV24-1
CDR3aa: CASSQDQHRGTGSQPQHF; CDR3nt: TGCGCCAGCAGCCAAGATCAGCACAGGGGAACGGGAAGTCAGCCCCAGCATTTT; d_gene: TRBD1; j_gene: TRBJ1-5; abundance: .; v_gene: TRBV4-1
CDR3aa: CASSPRQMIDTEAFF; CDR3nt: TGTGCCAGCAGCCCCCGACAGATGATCGACACTGAAGCTTTCTTT; d_gene: .; j_gene: TRBJ1-1; abundance: .; v_gene: TRBV5-4
CDR3aa: CASSVGGNSPLHF; CDR3nt: TGTGCCAGCAGCGTAGGAGGTAATTCACCCCTCCACTTT; d_gene: .; j_gene: TRBJ1-6; abundance: once; v_gene: TRBV9
CDR3aa: CASSEVSRGNQPQHF; CDR3nt: TGTGCCAGCAGTGAAGTCTCTCGAGGAAATCAGCCCCAGCATTTT; d_gene: .; j_gene: TRBJ1-5; abundance: .; v_gene: TRBV2
CDR3aa: CASSVDIHNEQFF; CDR3nt: TGTGCCAGCAGCGTAGATATCCACAATGAGCAGTTCTTC; d_gene: .; j_gene: TRBJ2-1; abundance: .; v_gene: TRBV9
CDR3aa: CASSLRGGDGYTF; CDR3nt: TGTGCCAGCAGCTTAAGAGGGGGAGATGGCTACACCTTC; d_gene: .; j_gene: TRBJ1-2; abundance: .; v_gene: TRBV7-3
CDR3aa: CASSLNGRGRTEAFF; CDR3nt: TGTGCCAGCAGCTTAAATGGGAGAGGGCGAACTGAAGCTTTCTTT; d_gene: .; j_gene: TRBJ1-1; abundance: .; v_gene: TRBV7-2
CDR3aa: CASSLEGGKGTEAFF; CDR3nt: TGCGCCAGCAGCTTGGAAGGAGGGAAGGGCACTGAAGCTTTCTTT; d_gene: .; j_gene: TRBJ1-1; abundance: .; v_gene: TRBV5-1
CDR3aa: CASSIAWEQFF; CDR3nt: TGTGCCAGTAGTATCGCGTGGGAGCAGTTCTTC; d_gene: .; j_gene: TRBJ2-1; abundance: few; v_gene: TRBV19
CDR3aa: CASTRAPPDTQYF; CDR3nt: TGTGCCAGCACTCGAGCCCCCCCAGATACGCAGTATTTT; d_gene: .; j_gene: TRBJ2-3; abundance: .; v_gene: TRBV12-3/TRBV12-4
CDR3aa: CASSRAGTAANYGYTF; CDR3nt: TGTGCCAGTAGTAGGGCCGGGACAGCAGCTAACTATGGCTACACCTTC; d_gene: TRBD1; j_gene: TRBJ1-2; abundance: .; v_gene: TRBV19
CDR3aa: CASSRVPTTSGSSYEQYF; CDR3nt: TGCGCCAGCAGCCGCGTTCCTACGACTAGCGGGAGCTCCTACGAGCAGTACTTC; d_gene: TRBD2; j_gene: TRBJ2-7; abundance: .; v_gene: TRBV4-1
CDR3aa: CASSQRGLAGLDTQYF; CDR3nt: TGTGCCAGCAGCCAACGGGGACTAGCGGGATTGGATACGCAGTATTTT; d_gene: TRBD2; j_gene: TRBJ2-3; abundance: few; v_gene: TRBV3-1/TRBV3-2
CDR3aa: CASSLRVYEKLFF; CDR3nt: TGTGCCAGCAGTTTACGAGTATATGAAAAACTGTTTTTT; d_gene: .; j_gene: TRBJ1-4; abundance: .; v_gene: TRBV27
CDR3aa: CASSSLTSGRTETQYF; CDR3nt: TGCGCCAGCAGCTCATTGACTAGCGGGAGAACGGAGACCCAGTACTTC; d_gene: TRBD2; j_gene: TRBJ2-5; abundance: .; v_gene: TRBV5-1
CDR3aa: CASSLRGRNQYNEQFF; CDR3nt: TGTGCCAGCAGCCTTAGGGGTCGAAACCAGTACAATGAGCAGTTCTTC; d_gene: .; j_gene: TRBJ2-1; abundance: .; v_gene: TRBV7-9
CDR3aa: CASSQYGTSGTGELFF; CDR3nt: TGTGCCAGCAGCCAATACGGGACTAGCGGTACCGGGGAGCTGTTTTTT; d_gene: TRBD2; j_gene: TRBJ2-2; abundance: few; v_gene: TRBV4-2
CDR3aa: CASSPPPRGEEQYF; CDR3nt: TGTGCCAGCAGCCCACCCCCCCGGGGAGAGGAGCAGTACTTC; d_gene: .; j_gene: TRBJ2-7; abundance: once; v_gene: TRBV5-6
CDR3aa: CASSESANEQYF; CDR3nt: TGCGCCAGCAGTGAGAGCGCTAACGAGCAGTACTTC; d_gene: .; j_gene: TRBJ2-7; abundance: .; v_gene: TRBV10-1
CDR3aa: CASGGDQYF; CDR3nt: TGTGCCAGCGGGGGGGACCAGTACTTC; d_gene: TRBD2; j_gene: TRBJ2-5; abundance: .; v_gene: TRBV7-9
CDR3aa: CASSSPTGGINEQYF; CDR3nt: TGTGCCAGCAGTTCACCGACAGGGGGTATCAACGAGCAGTACTTC; d_gene: TRBD1; j_gene: TRBJ2-7; abundance: .; v_gene: TRBV28
CDR3aa: CASSATRGGYTEAFF; CDR3nt: TGTGCCAGCAGCGCAACACGGGGGGGCTACACTGAAGCTTTCTTT; d_gene: .; j_gene: TRBJ1-1; abundance: .; v_gene: TRBV6-4
CDR3aa: CASSEGTGVGYTF; CDR3nt: TGTGCCAGCAGTGAAGGGACAGGGGTCGGCTACACCTTC; d_gene: TRBD1; j_gene: TRBJ1-2; abundance: once; v_gene: TRBV2
CDR3aa: CASSLPGTAYGYTF; CDR3nt: TGTGCCAGCAGCCTACCGGGGACAGCCTATGGCTACACCTTC; d_gene: TRBD1; j_gene: TRBJ1-2; abundance: .; v_gene: TRBV6-5
CDR3aa: CASSFGRGPDNSPLHF; CDR3nt: TGTGCCAGCAGTTTTGGCAGGGGGCCAGATAATTCACCCCTCCACTTT; d_gene: TRBD1; j_gene: TRBJ1-6; abundance: .; v_gene: TRBV6-5
CDR3aa: CASRGGPYNEQFF; CDR3nt: TGTGCCAGCAGGGGGGGACCCTACAATGAGCAGTTCTTC; d_gene: .; j_gene: TRBJ2-1; abundance: .; v_gene: TRBV27
CDR3aa: CASSFPGAVDGYTF; CDR3nt: TGTGCCAGCAGCTTCCCAGGGGCGGTCGATGGCTACACCTTC; d_gene: .; j_gene: TRBJ1-2; abundance: .; v_gene: TRBV5-6
CDR3aa: CASSPGDSQYGYTF; CDR3nt: TGTGCCAGTAGTCCGGGGGACAGCCAGTATGGCTACACCTTC; d_gene: TRBD1; j_gene: TRBJ1-2; abundance: .; v_gene: TRBV19
CDR3aa: CASSAWTRSDEQFF; CDR3nt: TGTGCCAGCAGCGCATGGACTAGATCGGATGAGCAGTTCTTC; d_gene: TRBD2; j_gene: TRBJ2-1; abundance: .; v_gene: TRBV6-2/TRBV6-3
CDR3aa: CASSPRLQTAKGYNEQFF; CDR3nt: TGCGCCAGCAGCCCCCGATTACAGACAGCGAAGGGCTACAATGAGCAGTTCTTC; d_gene: .; j_gene: TRBJ2-1; abundance: .; v_gene: TRBV4-3
CDR3aa: CASTTRTGSTQYF; CDR3nt: TGTGCCAGCACCACTCGGACAGGGAGTACGCAGTATTTT; d_gene: TRBD1; j_gene: TRBJ2-3; abundance: .; v_gene: TRBV13
CDR3aa: CASSLQRGSRNSGRAKETQYF; CDR3nt: TGTGCCAGCTCACTCCAAAGGGGGAGCCGGAATAGCGGGAGGGCGAAGGAGACCCAGTACTTC; d_gene: TRBD2; j_gene: TRBJ2-5; abundance: .; v_gene: TRBV18
CDR3aa: CASSQDLRGAEAFF; CDR3nt: TGCGCCAGCAGCCAAGACTTACGGGGGGCTGAAGCTTTCTTT; d_gene: .; j_gene: TRBJ1-1; abundance: few; v_gene: TRBV4-1
CDR3aa: CASTNRREAFF; CDR3nt: TGTGCCAGCACCAACCGTCGGGAAGCTTTCTTT; d_gene: .; j_gene: TRBJ1-1; abundance: .; v_gene: TRBV12-3/TRBV12-4
CDR3aa: CASSPGLAGNYEQYF; CDR3nt: TGCGCCAGCAGCCCGGGACTAGCGGGGAATTACGAGCAGTACTTC; d_gene: TRBD2; j_gene: TRBJ2-7; abundance: .; v_gene: TRBV5-1
CDR3aa: CASSSTTNEKLFF; CDR3nt: TGTGCCAGCAGCTCTACAACTAATGAAAAACTGTTTTTT; d_gene: .; j_gene: TRBJ1-4; abundance: .; v_gene: TRBV5-5
CDR3aa: CASLGRSSYEQYF; CDR3nt: TGTGCCAGTCTAGGGAGGAGCTCCTACGAGCAGTACTTC; d_gene: .; j_gene: TRBJ2-7; abundance: .; v_gene: TRBV28
CDR3aa: CASSGGTSGGVSNEQFF; CDR3nt: TGTGCCAGCAGCGGTGGGACTAGCGGGGGAGTTAGCAATGAGCAGTTCTTC; d_gene: TRBD2; j_gene: TRBJ2-1; abundance: .; v_gene: TRBV5-4